These 21 T cell receptor beta chains were all obtained from the same sample, sequenced in a study of blood T cell repertoires in COVID-19. Method: immunoSEQ multiplex PCR; TCRdb's copy keeps in-frame clones and lacks some. The data contain roughly 250,000 clones, 70% to 85% of them singletons. The specimen sequenced was peripheral blood. The origin of the receptors is an elderly woman with active or convalescent COVID-19.

J is TRBJ1-5 and V is TRBV6-4; tentative D call: TRBD1 (5 bases). The germline V gene encodes CDR1 MRHNA and CDR2 SNTAGT. V was trimmed by 3 bases and J by 1 base, leaving 19 bases between them. The CDR3 covers 18 residues. DNA of the CDR3: TGTGCCAGCAGTGATTATTCCGGGGGTGGGAACAGCAATCAGCCCCAGCATTTT. Translation gives CASSDYSGGGNSNQPQHF.

This chain connects TRBV3-1 (or the pseudogene TRBV3-2) to TRBJ2-2, with 14 bases fitting TRBD2. V dropped 4 bases and J dropped 0; count of bases not matched to a gene: 10. Germline CDR1 is LGHDT and CDR2 is YNNKEL (reference sequence). The CDR3 has 20 amino acids. CDR3 loop: CASSRYEGLAGGTNTGELFF. DNA for the CDR3: TGTGCCAGCAGCCGCTATGAAGGACTAGCGGGGGGTACGAACACCGGGGAGCTGTTTTTT.

CDR3 region: CASSFDGGLTDTQYF. DNA of the CDR3: TGTGCCAGCAGTTTTGACGGGGGGCTTACAGATACGCAGTATTTT. This chain links TRBV27 with TRBJ2-3, with a possible D match to TRBD2 (7 bases). V lost 3 bases and J lost 3, with 13 bases in between. This CDR3 is 15 amino acids long. CDR1 and CDR2 (germline): MNHEY, SMNVEV (reference sequence).

The DNA of the CDR3 is TGTGCTCTCCGGACAGACTCCTACGAGCAGTACTTC. Amino acid sequence: CALRTDSYEQYF. V gene TRBV12-5 combines with J gene TRBJ2-7; tentative D call: TRBD1 (6 bases). V lost 11 bases, J lost 0 bases, and 11 bases lay in between. Germline loops: CDR1 LGHNT, CDR2 FRNRAP. The CDR3 totals 12 residues.

The chain carries TRBV7-6 and TRBJ2-1; 8 positions agree with TRBD1. Germline V gives CDR1 SGHVS, CDR2 FNYEAQ. The CDR3 is 15 residues long. V shed 4 bases, J shed 4 bases, and the junction held 6 bases outside the gene matches. For the CDR3, the DNA is TGTGCCAGCAGCTCTCTCGACAGGGGATACAATGAGCAGTTCTTC. Protein product: CASSSLDRGYNEQFF.

This clone has just one count. This CDR3 is CASRPQGDTGELFF. CDR3 nucleotides: TGCGCCAGCAGACCTCAGGGGGACACCGGGGAGCTGTTTTTT. The chain links TRBV10-2 to TRBJ2-2; 7 nucleotides agree with TRBD1. This CDR3 has 14 amino acids. The germline V gene encodes CDR1 WSHSY and CDR2 SAAADI. V shed 6 bases and J 3 bases; nucleotides not matched to a gene: 4.

Comment on this clone: In the same sample, other DNA sequences code for this CDR3. This chain uses TRBV5-1 with TRBJ1-6; the D is unclear. There are 15 residues in the CDR3. Looked up from germline, CDR1 is SGHRS and CDR2 is YFSETQ. The germline V and J ends were trimmed by 2 bases and 0 bases, with 6 bases remaining between them. The CDR3: CASSLGSSYNSPLHF. The CDR3 nucleotides read TGCGCCAGCAGCTTAGGGAGCTCCTATAATTCACCCCTCCACTTT.

This chain uses TRBV25-1 with TRBJ1-2; 9 positions agree with TRBD1. The germline CDR1 and CDR2 sequences are MGHDK and SYGVNS. V shed 1 base, J shed 6 bases, and the junction held 12 bases outside the gene matches. The CDR3 runs to 17 residues. The CDR3 loop is CASSELPGQGLNHGYTF. DNA of the CDR3: TGTGCCAGCAGTGAATTACCGGGACAGGGCCTAAATCATGGCTACACCTTC.

V usage is TRBV5-1 and J usage is TRBJ1-1; TRBD1 might be the D (6 bases). CDR1 and CDR2 from the germline V gene are SGHRS and YFSETQ. Trimming shortened V by 0 bases and J by 5 bases, and 11 bases separated the two germline ends. This CDR3 is built from 14 residues. Written as DNA, the CDR3 is TGCGCCAGCAGCTTGGGGGGGCCTCCAACTGAAGCTTTCTTT. Amino acid sequence: CASSLGGPPTEAFF.

The rearrangement uses TRBV2 and TRBJ1-2; 8 positions agree with TRBD1. The V gene end was trimmed by 5 bases and the J gene end by 0 bases; junction bases not matched to a gene: 14. The CDR3 is 18 residues long. Germline-derived CDR1 and CDR2 are SNHLY and FYNNEI. CDR3 nucleotide sequence: TGTGCCAGCAGTATCGTTCGAGATCAGGGGGCAACTAACTATGGCTACACCTTC. The encoded protein is CASSIVRDQGATNYGYTF.

This rearrangement joins TRBV5-1 to TRBJ2-1; TRBD2 agrees at 10 bases. The length of the CDR3 is 17 residues. J gave up 3 bases and V 4 bases, and 10 bases lay outside the gene matches. From germline, CDR1 is SGHRS and CDR2 YFSETQ. CDR3 in amino acids: CASSVLAGVPNYNEQFF. As DNA, the CDR3 is TGCGCCAGCAGCGTGCTAGCGGGGGTTCCCAACTACAATGAGCAGTTCTTC.

The chain recombines TRBV18 with TRBJ2-1; 9 bases agree with TRBD2. Germline trimming cut 5 bases from V and 1 base from J; bases unmatched to any gene: 15. The CDR3 runs to 19 residues. The V gene's germline CDR1 is KGHSH and CDR2 LQKENI. This CDR3 is CASSSRAASGKNSYNEQFF. For the CDR3, the DNA is TGTGCCAGCTCATCTAGGGCTGCTAGCGGGAAAAATTCCTACAATGAGCAGTTCTTC.

This clone has only a few counts. V and J are TRBV5-1 and TRBJ1-5, with 8 nucleotides matching TRBD1. This CDR3 contains 15 residues. With V trimmed by 4 bases and J by 1 base, 4 bases remained unmatched. In germline, CDR1 is SGHRS, CDR2 YFSETQ. This CDR3 reads CASSLQGGSNQPQHF. Here the CDR3 DNA reads TGCGCCAGCAGCCTACAGGGGGGAAGCAATCAGCCCCAGCATTTT.

This clone was detected a few times. V and J are TRBV2 and TRBJ2-5; 7 nucleotides match TRBD1. Trimming cost V 6 bases and J 5 bases; bases outside gene matches: 9. The CDR3 loop spans 14 amino acids. Germline V gene lookup returns CDR1 SNHLY and CDR2 FYNNEI. CDR3 nucleotide sequence: TGTGCCAGCAGCCAGACAGGGCCCGGGGAGACCCAGTACTTC. Protein: CASSQTGPGETQYF. The whole variable domain, remainder taken from reference TRBV2 and TRBJ2-5, is EPEVTQTPSHQVTQMGQEVILRCVPISNHLYFYWYRQILGQKVEFLVSFYNNEISEKSEIFDDQFSVERPDGSNFTLKIRSTKLEDSAMYFCASSQTGPGETQYFGPGTRLLVL.

The chain employs TRBV27 and TRBJ2-7, with 9 bases aligning to TRBD1. The J segment lost 0 bases and the V segment lost 3 bases, leaving 0 bases of the junction unmatched. The CDR3 covers 14 residues. Germline CDR1 and CDR2: MNHEY and SMNVEV (reference sequence). The DNA of the CDR3 is TGTGCCAGCAGTTTGGACAGGGGCTCCTACGAGCAGTACTTC. Translation: CASSLDRGSYEQYF.

The chain uses TRBV5-4 and TRBJ1-4; TRBD1 agrees at 9 bases. CDR3 length: 13 amino acids. V dropped 5 bases and J dropped 8; count of bases not matched to a gene: 4. Germline CDR1 SGHNT, CDR2 YYREEE (reference sequence). CDR3 residues: CASSRTGAEKLFF. DNA of the CDR3: TGTGCCAGCAGTAGGACAGGGGCCGAAAAACTGTTTTTT.

The chain links TRBV4-1 to TRBJ2-7; 13 nucleotides line up with TRBD2. The trim removed 4 bases at V and 4 bases at J, leaving 1 base unmatched. The germline CDR1 and CDR2 sequences are MGHRA and YSYEKL. This CDR3 region has 14 residues. CDR3 coding DNA: TGCGCCAGCAGCCTACTAGCGGGAGGGTACGAGCAGTACTTC. Translation: CASSLLAGGYEQYF.

V is TRBV29-1 and J is TRBJ2-2; 8 bases fit TRBD2. The V segment lost 4 bases and the J segment 0 bases; nucleotides outside the gene matches: 13. The CDR3 totals 18 residues. The V gene's germline CDR1 is SQVTM and CDR2 ANQGSEA. CDR3 coding DNA: TGCAGCGTTGCTCCCTTAGGGGTCGGGGGGGCGAACACCGGGGAGCTGTTTTTT. Translation: CSVAPLGVGGANTGELFF.

This clone has just one count. The chain carries TRBV6-4 and TRBJ2-1; TRBD2 matches 10 bases. The CDR3 loop spans 15 amino acids. The germline gives CDR1 MRHNA, CDR2 SNTAGT. Trimming cost V 3 bases and J 9 bases; bases outside gene matches: 8. The CDR3 DNA follows: TGTGCCAGCAGTGAGGTGAGCGGGGGGGCCGGTGAGCAGTTCTTC. Translated, it gives CASSEVSGGAGEQFF.

This clone was observed many times. The chain links TRBV24-1 to TRBJ2-3; D is possibly TRBD1 (7 bases). V lost 3 bases to trimming and J lost 4 bases, with 16 bases between them. CDR1 KGHDR and CDR2 SFDVKD come from the germline V gene. The CDR3 spans 16 residues. The DNA of the CDR3 is TGTGCCACCAGTGATCGGCAGGGGGGTTTCTCAGATACGCAGTATTTT. Amino acid sequence: CATSDRQGGFSDTQYF.

This clone was seen once. V is TRBV10-3 and J is TRBJ2-7, with D possibly matching TRBD1 (6 bases). The V end was cut by 4 bases, the J end by 9 bases, with 22 bases between. Germline V CDR1 and CDR2: ENHRY, SYGVKD. The CDR3 runs 15 residues. CDR3 loop: CAISGGVSRQAPQYF. The CDR3 bases are TGTGCCATCAGTGGAGGGGTTTCCAGACAGGCCCCGCAGTACTTC.